This TCR beta chain emerged from a study of T-cell reconstitution after alpha-beta-depleted transplantation in children. Germline V gene data show CDR1 as PRHDT and CDR2 as FYEKMQ (reference sequence). The CDR3 loop spans 14 amino acids. Trimming removed 4 bases from V and 6 bases from J, with 13 bases in between. There are a few counts of this clonotype. Unique molecular identifiers were used in preparing the TCRbeta library. TCRdb used MiXCR to reprocess the PCR reads, holding one entry per CDR3 protein. The sample records roughly 500,000 distinct CDR3 sequences, 15% to 20% being singletons. This chain connects TRBV13 to TRBJ2-1, with D perhaps matching TRBD1 or TRBD2 (5 bases each). Sequenced here: PBMCs from the stem cell graft donor, sampled from the stem cell graft. The TCR originated in a human donor who donated a stem cell graft to a child with acute lymphoblastic leukemia. The CDR3 DNA reads TGTGCCAGCAGCTCGGGACCCGGAGGCAATGAGCAGTTCTTC. Protein sequence: CASSSGPGGNEQFF.